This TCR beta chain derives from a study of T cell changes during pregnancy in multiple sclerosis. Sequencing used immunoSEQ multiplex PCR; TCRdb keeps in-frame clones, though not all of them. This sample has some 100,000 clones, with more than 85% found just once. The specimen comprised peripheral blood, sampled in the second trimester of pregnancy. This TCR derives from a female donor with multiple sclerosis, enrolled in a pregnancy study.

CDR3 DNA sequence: TGTGCCAGCAGCCCATGGACTAGCGGCACAGATACGCAGTATTTT. Amino acids: CASSPWTSGTDTQYF. The genes are TRBV4-2 and TRBJ2-3; 9 bases line up with TRBD2. V shed 4 bases and J 1 base; nucleotides not matched to a gene: 3. This CDR3 is 15 amino acids long. Germline-derived CDR1 and CDR2 are LGHNA and YNFKEQ.